This TCR beta chain derives from a study of identical twins. Study outcomes and limitations: Excess low generation probability was seen in twin-shared out-of-frame alpha sequences. Abundant cord blood beta clonotypes carried fewer insertions; memory repertoires showed none.

Each donor was a healthy Caucasian. Germline assignment: CDR1 SGHAT and CDR2 FQNNGV. The CDR3 runs to 16 residues. The V end was cut by 1 base, the J end by 3 bases, with 13 bases between. Only a few counts were recorded for this clonotype. Its matching antigen is unknown. A universal primer site arose from template switching, and cDNA bore unique molecular identifiers. TCRdb processed the 5' RACE reads anew with MiXCR; each CDR3 protein has one entry. The profile covers 1.5 million to 2 million distinct CDR3 sequences, with about 30% appearing a single time and approximately 0.25% taken by the ten largest.

The sample comprised cord blood. V is TRBV11-2 and J is TRBJ1-5; no definite D call. This receptor was obtained from a newborn girl in good health. CDR3 nucleotides: TGTGCCAGCAGCTTAGCCCCGACCTATCTCAATCAGCCCCAGCATTTT. Translating gives CASSLAPTYLNQPQHF.